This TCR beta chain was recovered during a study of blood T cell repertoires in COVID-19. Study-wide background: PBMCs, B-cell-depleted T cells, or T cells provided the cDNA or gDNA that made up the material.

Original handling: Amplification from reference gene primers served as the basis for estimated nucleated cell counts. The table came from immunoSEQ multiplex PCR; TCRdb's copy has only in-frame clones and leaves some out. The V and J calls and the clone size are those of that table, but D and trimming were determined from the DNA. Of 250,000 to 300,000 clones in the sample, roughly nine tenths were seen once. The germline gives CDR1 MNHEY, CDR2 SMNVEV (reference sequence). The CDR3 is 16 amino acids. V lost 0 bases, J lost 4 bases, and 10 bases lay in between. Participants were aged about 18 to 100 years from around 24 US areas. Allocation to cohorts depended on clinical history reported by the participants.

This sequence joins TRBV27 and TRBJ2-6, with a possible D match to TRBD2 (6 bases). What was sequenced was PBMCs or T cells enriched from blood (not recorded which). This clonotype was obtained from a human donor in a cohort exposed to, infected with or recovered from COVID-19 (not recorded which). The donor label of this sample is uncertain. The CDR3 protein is CASSLSFGGGANVLTF. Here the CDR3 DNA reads TGTGCCAGCAGTTTATCTTTCGGGGGAGGGGCCAACGTCCTGACTTTC.